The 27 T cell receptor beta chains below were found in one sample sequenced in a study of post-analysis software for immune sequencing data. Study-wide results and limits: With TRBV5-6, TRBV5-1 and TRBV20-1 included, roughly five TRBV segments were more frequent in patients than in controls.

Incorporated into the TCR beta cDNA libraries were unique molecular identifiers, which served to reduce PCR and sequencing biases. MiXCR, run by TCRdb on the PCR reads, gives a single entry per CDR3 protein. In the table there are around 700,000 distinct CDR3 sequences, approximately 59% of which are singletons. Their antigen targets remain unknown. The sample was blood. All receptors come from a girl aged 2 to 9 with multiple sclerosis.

CDR3 coding DNA: TGTGCCAGCAGCTTAGGTCCGCAGGGTAATAACAATGAGCAGTTCTTC. This codes for CASSLGPQGNNNEQFF. This chain uses TRBV11-3 with TRBJ2-1; TRBD1 is a possible D gene (5 bases). Germline loops: CDR1 SGHNT, CDR2 YENEEA. There are 16 residues in the CDR3. V lost 1 base and J 5 bases, leaving 15 bases between the germline ends. Drawing the rest from reference TRBV11-3 and TRBJ2-1, the complete variable domain is EAGVVQSPRYKIIEKKQPVAFWCNPISGHNTLYWYLQNLGQGPELLIRYENEEAVDDSQLPKDRFSAERLKGVDSTLKIQPAELGDSAVYLCASSLGPQGNNNEQFFGPGTRLTVL.

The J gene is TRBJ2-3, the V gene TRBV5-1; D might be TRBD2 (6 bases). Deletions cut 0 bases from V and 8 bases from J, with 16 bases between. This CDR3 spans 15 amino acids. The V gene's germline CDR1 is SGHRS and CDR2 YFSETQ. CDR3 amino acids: CASSLAGSATRTQYF. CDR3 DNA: TGCGCCAGCAGCTTGGCCGGGAGCGCCACCCGTACGCAGTATTTT.

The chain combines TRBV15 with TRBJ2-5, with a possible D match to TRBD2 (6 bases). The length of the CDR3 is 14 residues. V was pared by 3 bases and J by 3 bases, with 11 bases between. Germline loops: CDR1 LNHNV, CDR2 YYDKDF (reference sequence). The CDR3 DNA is TGTGCCACCAGCAGCGGGGGTATAGAAGAGACCCAGTACTTC. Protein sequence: CATSSGGIEETQYF.

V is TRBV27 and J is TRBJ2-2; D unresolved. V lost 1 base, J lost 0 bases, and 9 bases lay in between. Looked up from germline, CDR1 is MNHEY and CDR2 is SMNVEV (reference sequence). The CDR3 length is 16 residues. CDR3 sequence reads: CASSLWSAPNTGELFF. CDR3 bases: TGTGCCAGCAGTTTATGGTCAGCGCCGAACACCGGGGAGCTGTTTTTT.

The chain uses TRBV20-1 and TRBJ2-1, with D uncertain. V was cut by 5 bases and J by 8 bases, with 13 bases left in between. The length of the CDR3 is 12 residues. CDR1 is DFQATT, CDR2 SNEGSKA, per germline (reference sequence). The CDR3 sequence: CSAPPISDEQFF. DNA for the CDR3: TGCAGTGCTCCCCCTATTTCCGATGAGCAGTTCTTC.

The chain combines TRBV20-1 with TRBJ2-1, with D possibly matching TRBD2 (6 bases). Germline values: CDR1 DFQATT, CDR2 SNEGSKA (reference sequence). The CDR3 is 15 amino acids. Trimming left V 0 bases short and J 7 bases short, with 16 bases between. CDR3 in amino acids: CSARDSGTPLNEQFF. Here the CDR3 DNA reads TGCAGTGCTAGAGACTCCGGGACTCCCTTGAATGAGCAGTTCTTC.

The CDR3 is CASSIGTDYGYTF. Here the CDR3 DNA reads TGCGCCAGCAGCATCGGGACCGACTATGGCTACACCTTC. V and J are TRBV5-1 and TRBJ1-2, with D possibly being TRBD1 (5 bases). The CDR3 covers 13 residues. Trimming cost V 4 bases and J 3 bases, with 10 bases left between them. CDR1 is SGHRS, CDR2 YFSETQ, per germline. Full variable domain (missing parts from reference TRBV5-1 and TRBJ1-2): KAGVTQTPRYLIKTRGQQVTLSCSPISGHRSVSWYQQTPGQGLQFLFEYFSETQRNKGNFPGRFSGRQFSNSRSEMNVSTLELGDSALYLCASSIGTDYGYTFGSGTRLTVV.

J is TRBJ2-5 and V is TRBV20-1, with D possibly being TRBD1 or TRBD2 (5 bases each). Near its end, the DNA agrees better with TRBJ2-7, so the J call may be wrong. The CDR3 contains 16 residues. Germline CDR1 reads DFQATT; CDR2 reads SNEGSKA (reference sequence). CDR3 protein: CSARVPTGAVRGEQYF. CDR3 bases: TGCAGTGCTAGAGTTCCGACCGGGGCCGTCCGTGGCGAGCAGTACTTC.

In nucleotides, the CDR3 is TGTGCCAGCAGTTCTCACGCGACAGGATATAATGAAAAACTGTTTTTT. This translates into CASSSHATGYNEKLFF. The rearrangement joins TRBV12-3 or TRBV12-4 to TRBJ1-4; TRBD1 might be the D (6 bases). CDR3 size: 16 residues. V lost 4 bases, J lost 4 bases, and 16 bases lay in between.

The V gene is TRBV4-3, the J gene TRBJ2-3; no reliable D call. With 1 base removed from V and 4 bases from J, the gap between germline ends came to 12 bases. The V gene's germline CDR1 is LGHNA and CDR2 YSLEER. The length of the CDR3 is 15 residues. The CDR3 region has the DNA TGCGCCAGCAGCCAAGTCCCAAAAGGTGCAGATACGCAGTATTTT. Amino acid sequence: CASSQVPKGADTQYF.

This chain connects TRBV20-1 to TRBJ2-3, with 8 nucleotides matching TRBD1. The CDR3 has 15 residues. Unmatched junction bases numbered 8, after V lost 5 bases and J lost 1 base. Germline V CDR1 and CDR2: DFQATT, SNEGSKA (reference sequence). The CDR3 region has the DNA TGCAGTGCTGACGGGGGACAGGTGGGCACAGATACGCAGTATTTT. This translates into CSADGGQVGTDTQYF.

The CDR3 nucleotides are TGCAGTGCTAGAGGGGGGACTAGTGTAGATACGCAGTATTTT. Its protein product is CSARGGTSVDTQYF. J is TRBJ2-3 and V is TRBV20-1, with 8 nucleotides matching TRBD2. This CDR3 comprises 14 residues. Trimming cost V 1 base and J 5 bases; bases outside gene matches: 5. Germline V gene lookup returns CDR1 DFQATT and CDR2 SNEGSKA (reference sequence).

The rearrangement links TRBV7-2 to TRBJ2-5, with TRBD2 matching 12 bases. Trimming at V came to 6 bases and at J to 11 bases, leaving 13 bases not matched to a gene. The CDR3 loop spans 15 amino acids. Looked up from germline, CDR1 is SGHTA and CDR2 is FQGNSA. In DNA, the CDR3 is TGTGCCAGCAGATCTAGCGGGGGGGCTTTGGATGAGCAGTACTTC. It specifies CASRSSGGALDEQYF.

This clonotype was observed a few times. CDR3 sequence (DNA): TGTGCCAGCAGTTACGAGAGGGAGGGCCTCCACGAGCAGTACTTC. This sequence encodes CASSYEREGLHEQYF. The J gene is TRBJ2-7, the V gene TRBV6-5; 7 nucleotides agree with TRBD2. V gave up 2 bases and J gave up 5 bases; unmatched junction bases: 9. The CDR3 runs 15 residues. CDR1 MNHEY and CDR2 SVGAGI come from the germline V gene.

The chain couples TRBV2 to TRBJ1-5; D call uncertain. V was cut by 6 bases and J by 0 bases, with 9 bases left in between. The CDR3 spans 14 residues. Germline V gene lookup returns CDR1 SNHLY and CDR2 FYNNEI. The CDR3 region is CASSPSISNQPQHF. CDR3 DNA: TGTGCCAGCAGCCCTTCAATTAGCAATCAGCCCCAGCATTTT.

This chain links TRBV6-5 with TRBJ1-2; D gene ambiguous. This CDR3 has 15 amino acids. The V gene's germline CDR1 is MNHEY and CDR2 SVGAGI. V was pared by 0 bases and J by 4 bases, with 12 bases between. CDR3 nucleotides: TGTGCCAGCAGTTACTCTATCACGGGGTTCTATGGCTACACCTTC. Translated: CASSYSITGFYGYTF.

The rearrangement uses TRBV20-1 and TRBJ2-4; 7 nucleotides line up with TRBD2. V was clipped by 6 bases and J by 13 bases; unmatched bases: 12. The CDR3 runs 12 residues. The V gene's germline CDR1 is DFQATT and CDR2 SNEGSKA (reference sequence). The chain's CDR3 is CSAQTRGREQYF. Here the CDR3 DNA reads TGCAGTGCCCAGACGCGGGGGAGGGAGCAGTACTTC.

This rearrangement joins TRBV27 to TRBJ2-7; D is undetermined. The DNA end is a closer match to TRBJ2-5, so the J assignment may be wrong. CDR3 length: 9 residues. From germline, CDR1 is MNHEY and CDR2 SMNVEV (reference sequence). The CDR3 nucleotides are TGTGCCAGCCAGAAGACCCAGTACTTC. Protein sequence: CASQKTQYF.

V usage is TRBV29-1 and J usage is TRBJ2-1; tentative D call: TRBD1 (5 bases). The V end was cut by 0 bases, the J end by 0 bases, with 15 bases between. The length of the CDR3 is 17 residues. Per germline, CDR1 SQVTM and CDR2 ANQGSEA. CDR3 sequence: CSVEDQGALSSYNEQFF. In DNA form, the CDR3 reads TGCAGCGTTGAAGATCAGGGTGCACTTAGCTCCTACAATGAGCAGTTCTTC.

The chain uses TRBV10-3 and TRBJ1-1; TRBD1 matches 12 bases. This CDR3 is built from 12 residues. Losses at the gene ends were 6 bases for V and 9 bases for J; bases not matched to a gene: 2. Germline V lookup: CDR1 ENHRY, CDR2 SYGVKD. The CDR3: CAIRRDRGQAFF. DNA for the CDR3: TGTGCCATCAGACGGGACAGGGGGCAAGCTTTCTTT.

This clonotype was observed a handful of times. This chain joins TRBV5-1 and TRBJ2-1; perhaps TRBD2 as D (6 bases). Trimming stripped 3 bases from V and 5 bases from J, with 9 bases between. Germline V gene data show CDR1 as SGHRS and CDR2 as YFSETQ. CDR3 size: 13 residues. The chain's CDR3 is CASSWGGDNEQFF. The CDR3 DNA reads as TGCGCCAGCAGCTGGGGAGGCGACAATGAGCAGTTCTTC.

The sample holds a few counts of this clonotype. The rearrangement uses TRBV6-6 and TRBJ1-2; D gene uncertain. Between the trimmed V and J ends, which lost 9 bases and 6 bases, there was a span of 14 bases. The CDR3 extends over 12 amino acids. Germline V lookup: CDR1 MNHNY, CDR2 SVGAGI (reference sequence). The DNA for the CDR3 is TGTGCCAGTGCCAGGATCGAAGATGGCTACACCTTC. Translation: CASARIEDGYTF.

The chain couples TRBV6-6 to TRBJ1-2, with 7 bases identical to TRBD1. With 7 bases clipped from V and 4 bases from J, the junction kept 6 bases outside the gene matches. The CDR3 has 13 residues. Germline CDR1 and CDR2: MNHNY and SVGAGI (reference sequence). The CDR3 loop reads CASTQQGIYGYTF. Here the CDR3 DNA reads TGTGCCAGCACCCAACAGGGGATCTATGGCTACACCTTC.

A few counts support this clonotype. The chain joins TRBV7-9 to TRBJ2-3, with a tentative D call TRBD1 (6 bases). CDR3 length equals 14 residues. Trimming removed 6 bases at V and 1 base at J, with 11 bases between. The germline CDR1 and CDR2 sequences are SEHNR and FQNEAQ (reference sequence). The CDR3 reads CASRYREGTDTQYF. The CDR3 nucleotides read TGTGCCAGCAGGTACAGGGAAGGCACAGATACGCAGTATTTT.

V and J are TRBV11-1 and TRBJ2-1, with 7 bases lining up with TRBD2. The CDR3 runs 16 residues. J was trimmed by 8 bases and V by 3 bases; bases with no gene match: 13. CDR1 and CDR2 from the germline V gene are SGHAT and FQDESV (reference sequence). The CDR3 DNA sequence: TGTGCCAGCAGCTTCACTCAGGGCGGGAGAGGGGATGAGCAGTTCTTC. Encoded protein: CASSFTQGGRGDEQFF. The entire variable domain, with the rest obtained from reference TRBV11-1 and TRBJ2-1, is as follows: EAEVAQSPRYKITEKSQAVAFWCDPISGHATLYWYRQILGQGPELLVQFQDESVVDDSQLPKDRFSAERLKGVDSTLKIQPAELGDSAMYLCASSFTQGGRGDEQFFGPGTRLTVL.

CDR3 amino acids: CASSLVVSAGTEAFF. The CDR3 DNA sequence: TGTGCCAGCAGCTTAGTAGTATCGGCGGGCACTGAAGCTTTCTTT. The chain uses TRBV7-2 and TRBJ1-1; D is ambiguous. This CDR3 has 15 amino acids. The V gene lost 1 base and the J gene lost 4 bases, with 13 bases spanning the gap. Germline V gene lookup returns CDR1 SGHTA and CDR2 FQGNSA.

In DNA, the CDR3 is TGCGCCAGCAGCTTGGATGCGACAGGGGCGCCAGATACGCAGTATTTT. It translates to CASSLDATGAPDTQYF. The V call is TRBV5-1, the J call TRBJ2-3; 8 positions agree with TRBD1. The CDR3 is 16 amino acids. J was trimmed by 4 bases and V by 0 bases; bases with no gene match: 7. Germline CDR1 SGHRS, CDR2 YFSETQ.